The 15 T cell receptor beta chains in this list originate from one sample, sequenced in a study of blood T cell repertoires in COVID-19. Profiled with immunoSEQ multiplex PCR; TCRdb holds only in-frame clones, not every one. The repertoire has over 100,000 clones, roughly 85% of them found once; the top ten carry approximately 11%. Sample: peripheral blood. The receptors derive from an elderly man with acute or convalescent COVID-19.

Only one count was recorded for this clone. This chain uses TRBV6-2 or TRBV6-3 with TRBJ2-1, with a tentative D call TRBD2 (6 bases). Germline assignment: CDR1 MNHEY and CDR2 SVGEGT. V gave up 0 bases and J gave up 15 bases, with 9 bases separating them. The CDR3 extends over 11 amino acids. CDR3 protein: CASSYSTSSFF. The CDR3 DNA follows: TGTGCCAGCAGTTACTCGACTAGTTCGTTCTTC.

The chain combines TRBV15 with TRBJ1-2; no reliable D call. This CDR3 comprises 14 residues. Germline V CDR1 and CDR2: LNHNV, YYDKDF (reference sequence). The V and J ends lost 0 bases and 2 bases respectively, with 7 bases between them. The DNA for the CDR3 is TGTGCCACCAGCAGAGAGAGGTCGAACTATGGCTACACCTTC. It yields the protein CATSRERSNYGYTF.

The rearrangement joins TRBV6-2 or TRBV6-3 to TRBJ1-1, with 7 bases that match TRBD1. Looked up from germline, CDR1 is MNHEY and CDR2 is SVGEGT. V shed 5 bases and J 2 bases; nucleotides not matched to a gene: 11. CDR3 size: 16 residues. CDR3 DNA sequence: TGTGCCAGCAGTCATGACAGGGCCCATGGAAACACTGAAGCTTTCTTT. It specifies CASSHDRAHGNTEAFF.

The chain couples TRBV7-9 to TRBJ2-7, with TRBD2 matching 12 bases. With 1 base clipped from V and 3 bases from J, the junction kept 4 bases outside the gene matches. This CDR3 is 16 amino acids long. Germline loops: CDR1 SEHNR, CDR2 FQNEAQ (reference sequence). The CDR3 protein is CASSLGTSGKYYEQYF. CDR3 bases: TGTGCCAGCAGCTTAGGGACTAGCGGGAAGTACTACGAGCAGTACTTC.

V and J are TRBV28 and TRBJ2-3; 9 bases are shared with TRBD2. Germline values: CDR1 MDHEN, CDR2 SYDVKM. The V segment lost 5 bases and the J segment 4 bases; nucleotides outside the gene matches: 4. The CDR3 contains 14 residues. The CDR3 sequence: CASSTSGFADTQYF. The CDR3 DNA is TGTGCCAGCAGTACTAGCGGGTTCGCAGATACGCAGTATTTT.

The chain combines TRBV12-5 with TRBJ2-7; 10 nucleotides agree with TRBD2. Germline CDR1 LGHNT, CDR2 FRNRAP. V lost 0 bases, J lost 2 bases, and 4 bases stayed unmatched. The CDR3 is 16 residues long. In nucleotides, the CDR3 is TGTGCTAGTGGTTTGGTACTCAGCGGGGGGGCCTACGAGCAGTACTTC. Amino acids: CASGLVLSGGAYEQYF.

The chain links TRBV27 to TRBJ1-1, with D possibly TRBD1 on 5 matching bases. Germline CDR1 is MNHEY and CDR2 is SMNVEV (reference sequence). Trimming shortened V by 1 base and J by 7 bases, and 10 bases separated the two germline ends. This CDR3 contains 13 residues. CDR3 region: CASSLLTGLEAFF. CDR3 DNA: TGTGCCAGCAGTTTATTAACAGGTCTTGAAGCTTTCTTT.

This chain uses TRBV9 with TRBJ2-2, with TRBD2 identical over 15 bases. Germline CDR1 is SGDLS and CDR2 is YYNGEE. V gave up 3 bases and J gave up 1 base; unmatched junction bases: 4. CDR3 size: 18 residues. The CDR3 loop reads CASSAGLAGGWNTGELFF. The CDR3 DNA reads as TGTGCCAGCAGCGCTGGACTAGCGGGAGGGTGGAACACCGGGGAGCTGTTTTTT.

The genes are TRBV5-6 and TRBJ1-4; D may be TRBD1 (6 bases). The V end lost 0 bases, the J end lost 7 bases, and 16 bases lay between the germline ends. The CDR3 runs 16 residues. Looked up from germline, CDR1 is SGHDT and CDR2 is YYEEEE. DNA of the CDR3: TGTGCCAGCAGCTTGGCCATTCAGGGGCTGGGTGAAAAACTGTTTTTT. It is translated as CASSLAIQGLGEKLFF.

DNA of the CDR3: TGTGCCAGCAGCGGGGACATACCTAATGAAAAACTGTTTTTT. This encodes CASSGDIPNEKLFF. V is TRBV7-9 and J is TRBJ1-4, with a possible D match to TRBD1 (6 bases). CDR3 length equals 14 residues. Trimming removed 5 bases at V and 3 bases at J, with 10 bases between. CDR1 and CDR2 (germline): SEHNR, FQNEAQ (reference sequence). Full variable domain (rest looked up from reference TRBV7-9 and TRBJ1-4): DTGVSQNPRHKITKRGQNVTFRCDPISEHNRLYWYRQTLGQGPEFLTYFQNEAQLEKSRLLSDRFSAERPKGSFSTLEIQRTEQGDSAMYLCASSGDIPNEKLFFGSGTQLSVL.

The gene calls are TRBV6-2 or TRBV6-3 and TRBJ2-7, with TRBD1 matching over 10 bases. After removal of 4 bases from V and 6 bases from J, the junction contained 3 bases not matched to a gene. The germline V gene encodes CDR1 MNHEY and CDR2 SVGEGT. The CDR3 sequence is 13 residues long. CDR3 sequence (DNA): TGTGCCAGCAGTTGGGACAGGGGCAGCGAGCAGTACTTC. Amino acids: CASSWDRGSEQYF.

The count of this clone is one. CDR3 region: CASSLTGGLYEQYF. The CDR3 bases are TGTGCCAGCAGCTTAACAGGGGGCTTATACGAGCAGTACTTC. The chain is built from TRBV7-2 and TRBJ2-7, with TRBD1 matching over 9 bases. This CDR3 is built from 14 residues. Trimming took 2 bases from V and 4 from J; bases not matched to a gene: 3. Looked up from germline, CDR1 is SGHTA and CDR2 is FQGNSA.

The rearrangement uses TRBV2 and TRBJ1-4; TRBD1 is a possible D gene (5 bases). Germline loops: CDR1 SNHLY, CDR2 FYNNEI. The length of the CDR3 is 13 residues. Trimming took 6 bases from V and 7 from J, leaving 12 bases between them. CDR3 in DNA: TGTGCCAGCAGGGACCGCGGGGGTGAAAAACTGTTTTTT. This codes for CASRDRGGEKLFF. Based on the CDR3 plus reference TRBV2 and TRBJ1-4, the full variable domain is EPEVTQTPSHQVTQMGQEVILRCVPISNHLYFYWYRQILGQKVEFLVSFYNNEISEKSEIFDDQFSVERPDGSNFTLKIRSTKLEDSAMYFCASRDRGGEKLFFGSGTQLSVL.

The chain joins TRBV6-5 to TRBJ1-1, with 7 bases that match TRBD1. The length of the CDR3 is 14 residues. Germline V gene data show CDR1 as MNHEY and CDR2 as SVGAGI. Trimming removed 4 bases from V and 1 base from J; junction bases left unmatched: 3. CDR3 bases: TGTGCCAGCAGTTCGGGACAGCCGAACACTGAAGCTTTCTTT. Amino acids: CASSSGQPNTEAFF.

The chain uses TRBV5-1 and TRBJ2-2; 11 nucleotides agree with TRBD1. CDR1 SGHRS and CDR2 YFSETQ come from the germline V gene. The CDR3 extends over 15 amino acids. The V gene end was trimmed by 6 bases and the J gene end by 5 bases; junction bases not matched to a gene: 6. The CDR3 here is CASTLGTGGTGELFF. CDR3 nucleotides: TGCGCCAGCACCCTCGGGACAGGGGGAACCGGGGAGCTGTTTTTT.